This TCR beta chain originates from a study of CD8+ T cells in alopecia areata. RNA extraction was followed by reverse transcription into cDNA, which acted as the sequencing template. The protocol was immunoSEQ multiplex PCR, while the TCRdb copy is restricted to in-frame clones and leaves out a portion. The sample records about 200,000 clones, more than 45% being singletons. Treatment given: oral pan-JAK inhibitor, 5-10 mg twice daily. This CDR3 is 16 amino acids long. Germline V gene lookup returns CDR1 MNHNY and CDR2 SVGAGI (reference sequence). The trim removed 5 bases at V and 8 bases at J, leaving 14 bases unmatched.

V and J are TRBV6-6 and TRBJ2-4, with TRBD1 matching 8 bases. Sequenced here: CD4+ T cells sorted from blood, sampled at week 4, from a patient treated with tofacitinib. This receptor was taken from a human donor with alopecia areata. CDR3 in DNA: TGTGCCAGCAGTCGAGGGACAGGACACAAGAGGGACATTCAGTACTTC. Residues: CASSRGTGHKRDIQYF.